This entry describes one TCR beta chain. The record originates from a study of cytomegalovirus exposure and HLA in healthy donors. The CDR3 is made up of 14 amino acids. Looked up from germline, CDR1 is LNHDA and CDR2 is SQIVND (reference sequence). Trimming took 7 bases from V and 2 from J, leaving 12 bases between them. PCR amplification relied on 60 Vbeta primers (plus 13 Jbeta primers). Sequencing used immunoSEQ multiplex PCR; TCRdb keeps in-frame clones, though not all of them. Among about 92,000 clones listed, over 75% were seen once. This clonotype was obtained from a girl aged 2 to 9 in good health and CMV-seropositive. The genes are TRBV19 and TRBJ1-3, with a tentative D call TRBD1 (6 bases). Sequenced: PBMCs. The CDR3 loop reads CASKSGTTGNTIYF. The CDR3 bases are TGTGCCAGTAAAAGCGGGACAACTGGAAACACCATATATTTT.